This TCR beta chain was obtained from a study of blood T cell repertoires in COVID-19. Turning to the study itself: Sources were T cells, B-cell-depleted T cells, or PBMCs; the material itself was cDNA or gDNA.

This table comes from immunoSEQ multiplex PCR, and its TCRdb copy is limited to in-frame clones, with some not included. Of 300,000 to 350,000 clones listed, less than 90% were seen once; the top ten hold approximately 0.93%. The CDR3 extends over 15 amino acids. Germline trimming cut 5 bases from V and 0 bases from J; bases unmatched to any gene: 6. Per germline, CDR1 SGHTS and CDR2 YDEGEE. The study recruited people aged about 18 to 95 years across around 24 US areas. Donors were grouped by their self-reported clinical history. Among Cohort 3 donors, those recovered had two negative PCRs, clearance, or symptom resolution.

The material sequenced was PBMCs or T cells enriched from blood (not recorded which). This chain connects TRBV5-8 to TRBJ2-7, with TRBD1 identical over 9 bases. The sequence derives from a woman younger than 45 who had recovered from COVID-19. Here the CDR3 reads CASRPGTGSSYEQYF. CDR3 in DNA: TGTGCCAGCAGACCCGGGACAGGGAGCTCCTACGAGCAGTACTTC.